The sequence of this TCR beta chain was determined in a study of beta chain features in type 1 diabetes. Background on the study: Healthy donors, compared against patients, showed similar age, gender and cell yields.

Study-wide results and caveats: People with Type 1 diabetes carried modestly yet significantly shorter TCRB CDR3s in all four CD4+ subsets. VDJ junctions from patients with type 1 diabetes contained fewer insertions and more deletions.

V lost 5 bases, J lost 1 base, and 12 bases stayed unmatched. CDR1 and CDR2 from the germline V gene are SEHNR and FQNEAQ (reference sequence). CDR3 size: 17 residues. To note about this clone: Its target is not known.

Sampling consisted of one heparinised blood draw per donor, averaging around 120 mL. Via CD45RO/CCR7/CD25/CD127/CD95/CD27, cells of the CD4+ naive, central memory, regulatory and stem cell-like memory subsets were sorted. Of the isolated RNA, all was reverse transcribed, and so the sequenced material was expressed TCRB transcripts. TCRdb keeps only in-frame clones here, not all; method: immunoSEQ multiplex PCR. The sample lists hundreds of thousands of clones, around 15% seen once, with approximately 0.02% in the top ten. The V gene is TRBV7-9, the J gene TRBJ2-3, with 7 nucleotides matching TRBD2. The source of this sequence is a man aged 18 to 29 with type 1 diabetes. The sample was naive CD4+ T cells from blood. CDR3 region: CASSPVPGLAGTDTQYF. In DNA, the CDR3 is TGTGCCAGCAGCCCAGTCCCTGGGCTAGCGGGCACAGATACGCAGTATTTT.